These 30 T cell receptor beta chains were sequenced from one sample in a study of cytomegalovirus exposure and HLA in healthy donors. Primers included in the PCR were 60 Vbeta and 13 Jbeta primers. Sequencing was performed with immunoSEQ multiplex PCR; in TCRdb, only in-frame clones are kept and a portion is missing. The repertoire holds around 130,000 clones, with just under 80% as singletons. Material for sequencing was PBMCs. These receptor sequences come from a woman in her late teens or twenties in good health and CMV-seronegative.

The chain is built from TRBV25-1 and TRBJ1-2, with D unclear. The CDR3 is 13 amino acids. The ends were cut back, 6 bases at V and 8 bases at J, with 16 bases in the middle. Germline V lookup: CDR1 MGHDK, CDR2 SYGVNS. The CDR3 is CASSPNNGYGYTF. DNA of the CDR3: TGTGCCAGCAGCCCCAACAATGGTTACGGCTACACCTTC.

The chain combines TRBV5-5 with TRBJ2-4; 8 bases are shared with TRBD1. Germline CDR1 is SGHKS and CDR2 is YYEKEE (reference sequence). Trimming removed 4 bases from V and 3 bases from J; junction bases left unmatched: 9. The CDR3 totals 16 residues. In nucleotides, the CDR3 is TGTGCCAGCAGCCTCCAGGGGGCCTCGGTCAAAAACATTCAGTACTTC. It encodes CASSLQGASVKNIQYF.

This clone was recorded only once. The chain employs TRBV7-9 and TRBJ2-1; TRBD2 matches 11 bases. V was clipped by 4 bases and J by 0 bases; unmatched bases: 8. The CDR3 runs 18 residues. CDR1 and CDR2 from the germline V gene are SEHNR and FQNEAQ (reference sequence). In nucleotides, the CDR3 is TGTGCCAGCAGCTCGGGGACTAGCGGAAAAAGCTCCTACAATGAGCAGTTCTTC. It yields the protein CASSSGTSGKSSYNEQFF.

V is TRBV6-1 and J is TRBJ2-7, with TRBD1 identical over 8 bases. Germline V lookup: CDR1 MNHNS, CDR2 SASEGT. V was clipped by 5 bases and J by 6 bases; unmatched bases: 9. The CDR3 extends over 14 amino acids. CDR3: CASSTLGQGPEQYF. DNA for the CDR3: TGTGCCAGCAGTACCCTTGGACAGGGCCCCGAGCAGTACTTC.

V gene TRBV9 combines with J gene TRBJ1-4; no definite D call. V lost 5 bases and J 0 bases, leaving 17 bases between the germline ends. CDR3 length equals 17 residues. Germline V gives CDR1 SGDLS, CDR2 YYNGEE. Here the CDR3 DNA reads TGTGCCAGCAGGTCCCTTACAGAACCCCCAACTAATGAAAAACTGTTTTTT. Translating gives CASRSLTEPPTNEKLFF.

The chain combines TRBV19 with TRBJ1-5, with 9 nucleotides matching TRBD1. Losses at the gene ends were 6 bases for V and 4 bases for J; bases not matched to a gene: 7. Germline assignment: CDR1 LNHDA and CDR2 SQIVND (reference sequence). The CDR3 spans 15 residues. CDR3 residues: CASSPGTGQNQPQHF. CDR3 nucleotides: TGTGCCAGTAGCCCCGGGACAGGGCAAAATCAGCCCCAGCATTTT.

This CDR3 reads CASSPAGLKEKLFF. Written as DNA, the CDR3 is TGTGCCAGCTCACCAGCGGGACTGAAAGAAAAACTGTTTTTT. The chain is built from TRBV18 and TRBJ1-4, with D tentatively TRBD1 (5 bases). V dropped 2 bases and J dropped 8 bases, with 12 bases sitting between them. CDR1 KGHSH and CDR2 LQKENI come from the germline V gene. The CDR3 length is 14 residues.

J is TRBJ2-7 and V is TRBV19; TRBD2 matches 9 bases. Unmatched junction bases numbered 14, after V lost 6 bases and J lost 5 bases. The CDR3 has 16 residues. From germline, CDR1 is LNHDA and CDR2 SQIVND (reference sequence). The CDR3 DNA follows: TGTGCCAGTAGCCCAAGGTATAGCGGGAGCGGGGACGAGCAGTACTTC. Translating it yields CASSPRYSGSGDEQYF.

CDR3 DNA: TGTGCCAGCAGTATAGACAGACGGCTTGGCTACACCTTC. Its translation: CASSIDRRLGYTF. The gene calls are TRBV7-9 and TRBJ1-2, with D possibly TRBD1 on 5 matching bases. V was cut by 6 bases and J by 7 bases, with 15 bases left in between. The CDR3 spans 13 residues. Germline V gives CDR1 SEHNR, CDR2 FQNEAQ (reference sequence). The entire variable domain, with the rest obtained from reference TRBV7-9 and TRBJ1-2, is as follows: DTGVSQNPRHKITKRGQNVTFRCDPISEHNRLYWYRQTLGQGPEFLTYFQNEAQLEKSRLLSDRFSAERPKGSFSTLEIQRTEQGDSAMYLCASSIDRRLGYTFGSGTRLTVV.

This clone has just a few counts. J is TRBJ2-1 and V is TRBV18, with D unresolved. Trimming cost V 3 bases and J 7 bases, with 4 bases left between them. The CDR3 runs to 11 residues. Germline CDR1 is KGHSH and CDR2 is LQKENI. The chain's CDR3 is CASSPQNEQFF. The CDR3 DNA reads TGTGCCAGCTCACCCCAAAATGAGCAGTTCTTC.

V gene TRBV30 combines with J gene TRBJ1-2; D unclear. Germline V lookup: CDR1 GTSNPN, CDR2 SVGIG (reference sequence). The CDR3 covers 12 residues. V lost 5 bases, J lost 4 bases, and 11 bases lay in between. This CDR3 reads CAWAGGLYGYTF. Here the CDR3 DNA reads TGTGCCTGGGCGGGAGGCCTCTATGGCTACACCTTC.

V is TRBV14 and J is TRBJ1-1; a weak D match, TRBD1 (6 bases). Germline loops: CDR1 SGHDN, CDR2 FVKESK. With 6 bases removed from V and 1 base from J, the gap between germline ends came to 12 bases. CDR3 length equals 14 residues. CDR3 DNA sequence: TGTGCCAGCAGACAGGGTGGGGAGAACACTGAAGCTTTCTTT. This encodes CASRQGGENTEAFF. Using reference TRBV14 and TRBJ1-1 for the parts outside the CDR3, the full variable domain is EAGVTQFPSHSVIEKGQTVTLRCDPISGHDNLYWYRRVMGKEIKFLLHFVKESKQDESGMPNNRFLAERTGGTYSTLKVQPAELEDSGVYFCASRQGGENTEAFFGQGTRLTVV.

This clone was recorded once. V and J are TRBV7-8 and TRBJ2-1; 10 nucleotides align to TRBD2. Trimming cost V 4 bases and J 9 bases; bases outside gene matches: 6. Germline CDR1 SGHVS, CDR2 FQNEAQ. The CDR3 runs to 14 residues. CDR3 in amino acids: CASSSSSGSLEQFF. In DNA form, the CDR3 reads TGTGCCAGCAGCTCCTCTAGCGGGAGCCTTGAGCAGTTCTTC.

The chain carries TRBV11-2 and TRBJ1-2; a weak D match, TRBD1 (6 bases). The CDR3 is 14 residues long. Trimming removed 5 bases at V and 2 bases at J, with 12 bases between. CDR1 and CDR2 (germline): SGHAT, FQNNGV. The CDR3 spells CASSQGQGNYGYTF. CDR3 DNA sequence: TGTGCCAGCAGCCAGGGCCAGGGGAACTATGGCTACACCTTC. The full variable domain, rest sourced from reference TRBV11-2 and TRBJ1-2, is EAGVAQSPRYKIIEKRQSVAFWCNPISGHATLYWYQQILGQGPKLLIQFQNNGVVDDSQLPKDRFSAERLKGVDSTLKIQPAKLEDSAVYLCASSQGQGNYGYTFGSGTRLTVV.

The V call is TRBV7-9, the J call TRBJ2-2; a possible D gene is TRBD1 (6 bases). The germline V gene has CDR1 SEHNR and CDR2 FQNEAQ (reference sequence). The V and J ends lost 2 bases and 5 bases respectively, with 15 bases between them. The CDR3 loop spans 16 amino acids. DNA of the CDR3: TGTGCCAGCAGCTTACCCTTTACAGGGCCGACCGGGGAGCTGTTTTTT. As protein: CASSLPFTGPTGELFF.

V gene TRBV5-4 combines with J gene TRBJ2-1, with TRBD2 matching over 12 bases. V dropped 4 bases and J dropped 9; count of bases not matched to a gene: 5. Germline V gene data show CDR1 as SGHNT and CDR2 as YYREEE (reference sequence). The CDR3 spans 14 residues. DNA for the CDR3: TGTGCCAGCAGCCGGACTAGCGGGGAGAGTGAGCAGTTCTTC. It specifies CASSRTSGESEQFF.

The V gene is TRBV25-1, the J gene TRBJ2-5; TRBD2 matches at 9 bases. The length of the CDR3 is 15 residues. V shed 3 bases, J shed 4 bases, and the junction held 6 bases outside the gene matches. Germline CDR1 MGHDK, CDR2 SYGVNS. DNA of the CDR3: TGTGCCAGCAGTGATGCGGGAGGGCCGGGAGAGACCCAGTACTTC. Encoded protein: CASSDAGGPGETQYF. The whole variable domain, remainder taken from reference TRBV25-1 and TRBJ2-5, is EADIYQTPRYLVIGTGKKITLECSQTMGHDKMYWYQQDPGMELHLIHYSYGVNSTEKGDLSSESTVSRIRTEHFPLTLESARPSHTSQYLCASSDAGGPGETQYFGPGTRLLVL.

The genes are TRBV7-6 and TRBJ2-7, with D possibly being TRBD1 (5 bases). Trimming removed 8 bases at V and 3 bases at J, with 11 bases between. CDR1 is SGHVS and CDR2 is FNYEAQ in the germline V gene. CDR3 length: 12 residues. This chain's CDR3 is CASGMTVYEQYF. The DNA of the CDR3 is TGTGCCAGCGGAATGACAGTCTACGAGCAGTACTTC.

V is TRBV7-9 and J is TRBJ2-7; D is uncertain. V shed 5 bases and J shed 7 bases, with 12 bases lying between them. Per germline, CDR1 SEHNR and CDR2 FQNEAQ (reference sequence). CDR3 length: 12 amino acids. In DNA form, the CDR3 reads TGTGCCAGCAGCCTGACATTGTGGGAGCAGTACTTC. This translates into CASSLTLWEQYF.

The chain has TRBV6-4 and TRBJ2-5; maybe TRBD1 (5 bases). Germline assignment: CDR1 MRHNA and CDR2 SNTAGT. This CDR3 comprises 16 residues. V was cut by 6 bases and J by 0 bases, with 17 bases left in between. Written as DNA, the CDR3 is TGTGCCAGCAGGCCCACTGGGGTGGGGCACCAAGAGACCCAGTACTTC. Protein: CASRPTGVGHQETQYF.

The gene calls are TRBV19 and TRBJ2-7; 7 nucleotides match TRBD1. V dropped 8 bases and J dropped 3; count of bases not matched to a gene: 10. CDR3 length equals 14 residues. Germline V gene data show CDR1 as LNHDA and CDR2 as SQIVND (reference sequence). CDR3 DNA: TGTGCCAGTGGCGGACAGGATTCTTTCTACGAGCAGTACTTC. This sequence encodes CASGGQDSFYEQYF. The full variable domain, with the rest looked up from reference TRBV19 and TRBJ2-7, is DGGITQSPKYLFRKEGQNVTLSCEQNLNHDAMYWYRQDPGQGLRLIYYSQIVNDFQKGDIAEGYSVSREKKESFPLTVTSAQKNPTAFYLCASGGQDSFYEQYFGPGTRLTVT.

This sequence joins TRBV5-4 and TRBJ2-7; D is perhaps TRBD2 (6 bases). Germline loops: CDR1 SGHNT, CDR2 YYREEE (reference sequence). V was shortened by 0 bases and J by 5 bases, with 18 bases between the two germline ends. The CDR3 runs to 16 residues. The CDR3 bases are TGTGCCAGCAGCTTGGGGTTTAATGGAGGGCCCAACGAGCAGTACTTC. Translated, it gives CASSLGFNGGPNEQYF.

This clone was detected once. V usage is TRBV6-5 and J usage is TRBJ2-2; tentatively, D is TRBD2 (7 bases). The CDR3 loop spans 16 amino acids. CDR1 is MNHEY, CDR2 SVGAGI, per germline. The V end lost 2 bases, the J end lost 6 bases, and 16 bases lay between the germline ends. CDR3 residues: CASSYPTEGGAGELFF. CDR3 sequence (DNA): TGTGCCAGCAGTTACCCCACGGAAGGGGGGGCCGGGGAGCTGTTTTTT.

CDR3 DNA sequence: TGTGCCAGCTCGGGACAAGCATCGGCGGAGCAGTACTTC. It is translated as CASSGQASAEQYF. The chain couples TRBV19 to TRBJ2-7, with D perhaps TRBD1 (6 bases). Trimming shortened V by 9 bases and J by 7 bases, and 19 bases separated the two germline ends. Germline loops: CDR1 LNHDA, CDR2 SQIVND (reference sequence). This CDR3 comprises 13 residues.

The CDR3 is CASSIGASAYEQYF. CDR3 DNA sequence: TGTGCCAGTAGTATCGGGGCTAGCGCATACGAGCAGTACTTC. The V gene is TRBV19, the J gene TRBJ2-7, with a weak D call TRBD2 (6 bases). The length of the CDR3 is 14 residues. Germline V gene lookup returns CDR1 LNHDA and CDR2 SQIVND (reference sequence). Trimming removed 3 bases at V and 4 bases at J, with 13 bases between. The whole variable domain, filled in from reference TRBV19 and TRBJ2-7, reads DGGITQSPKYLFRKEGQNVTLSCEQNLNHDAMYWYRQDPGQGLRLIYYSQIVNDFQKGDIAEGYSVSREKKESFPLTVTSAQKNPTAFYLCASSIGASAYEQYFGPGTRLTVT.

The V gene is TRBV5-1, the J gene TRBJ1-1; D gene ambiguous. There are 13 residues in the CDR3. The V gene's germline CDR1 is SGHRS and CDR2 YFSETQ. Deletions cut 6 bases from V and 1 base from J, with 10 bases between. DNA for the CDR3: TGCGCCAGCACCTTATCAGGGAACACTGAAGCTTTCTTT. Protein: CASTLSGNTEAFF.

The chain uses TRBV6-6 and TRBJ2-7, with 10 nucleotides matching TRBD2. Germline trimming cut 1 base from V and 6 bases from J; bases unmatched to any gene: 9. CDR1 is MNHNY and CDR2 is SVGAGI in the germline V gene (reference sequence). The CDR3 is made up of 16 amino acids. In DNA, the CDR3 is TGTGCCAGCAGTTACTTGGAGACTAGCGGGCTGGGCGAGCAGTACTTC. The encoded protein is CASSYLETSGLGEQYF.

The rearrangement uses TRBV7-6 and TRBJ2-7; 13 bases are a match to TRBD2. This CDR3 comprises 18 residues. Germline trimming cut 1 base from V and 4 bases from J; bases unmatched to any gene: 10. Germline V CDR1 and CDR2: SGHVS, FNYEAQ. As DNA, the CDR3 is TGTGCCAGCAGCTTAGAGGGACTAGCGGGAAGGTGGGGTTACGAGCAGTACTTC. It is translated as CASSLEGLAGRWGYEQYF.

The gene calls are TRBV7-2 and TRBJ1-1, with D unclear. CDR1 is SGHTA, CDR2 FQGNSA, per germline. The CDR3 consists of 13 residues. Trimming pared 3 bases from V and 3 bases from J, leaving 8 bases between. The CDR3 region is CASSFRRDTEAFF. In nucleotides, the CDR3 is TGTGCCAGCAGCTTTAGGAGGGACACTGAAGCTTTCTTT.

The chain joins TRBV29-1 to TRBJ2-3; a possible D gene is TRBD2 (7 bases). The ends were cut back, 1 base at V and 6 bases at J, with 17 bases in the middle. Germline CDR1 and CDR2: SQVTM and ANQGSEA. The CDR3 contains 15 residues. The DNA of the CDR3 is TGCAGCGTTGAAGGGACGGGGCGGGGGCCTGATACGCAGTATTTT. Amino acids: CSVEGTGRGPDTQYF.